Below, 19 T cell receptor beta chains from the same sample are listed, as sequenced in a study of blood T cell repertoires in COVID-19. TCRdb keeps only in-frame clones here, not all; method: immunoSEQ multiplex PCR. This sample has about 42,000 clones, with roughly 89% found just once. The source material was peripheral blood. All receptors derive from a man over 45 with active COVID-19.

The V call is TRBV12-3 or TRBV12-4, the J call TRBJ2-7; D ambiguous. Trimming cost V 7 bases and J 5 bases, with 15 bases left between them. The CDR3 is made up of 13 amino acids. The CDR3 coding sequence is TGTGCCAGCACCTCCGCTTCGCGCGACGAGCAGTACTTC. Encoded protein: CASTSASRDEQYF.

The rearrangement joins TRBV12-3 or TRBV12-4 to TRBJ2-4; 10 bases match TRBD1. CDR3 size: 13 residues. V dropped 10 bases and J dropped 9; count of bases not matched to a gene: 9. The CDR3 spells CAIKTGGYGIQYF. In DNA form, the CDR3 reads TGTGCCATCAAGACAGGGGGCTATGGCATTCAGTACTTC.

This clone was seen once. V usage is TRBV6-2 or TRBV6-3 and J usage is TRBJ1-5; D not certain. This CDR3 is 13 amino acids long. V lost 2 bases to trimming and J lost 4 bases, with 6 bases between them. Germline V CDR1 and CDR2: MNHEY, SVGEGT. The CDR3 DNA follows: TGTGCCAGCAGTTACCGAGAAAATCAGCCCCAGCATTTT. As protein: CASSYRENQPQHF.

This chain links TRBV18 with TRBJ2-2; D unresolved. The V and J ends lost 6 bases and 0 bases respectively, with 14 bases between them. The CDR3 loop spans 16 amino acids. Germline V gives CDR1 KGHSH, CDR2 LQKENI. CDR3 loop: CASSPRKAPNTGELFF. The CDR3 DNA reads as TGTGCCAGCTCTCCCAGGAAGGCCCCGAACACCGGGGAGCTGTTTTTT.

The chain uses TRBV6-5 and TRBJ1-5; unclear D gene. The CDR3 consists of 12 residues. Germline V gene lookup returns CDR1 MNHEY and CDR2 SVGAGI. Deletions cut 11 bases from V and 0 bases from J, with 8 bases between. Here the CDR3 reads CACQISNQPQHF. The CDR3 nucleotides are TGTGCCTGCCAGATTAGCAATCAGCCCCAGCATTTT.

The V and J genes are TRBV7-2 and TRBJ1-2; tentative D call: TRBD1 (5 bases). V lost 0 bases to trimming and J lost 2 bases, with 10 bases between them. Germline V gene lookup returns CDR1 SGHTA and CDR2 FQGNSA. This CDR3 is 15 amino acids long. In nucleotides, the CDR3 is TGTGCCAGCAGCTTAGCTCCCGGGGGGAACTATGGCTACACCTTC. Protein: CASSLAPGGNYGYTF.

This sequence joins TRBV13 and TRBJ2-1; 10 positions agree with TRBD2. This CDR3 is built from 17 residues. Germline values: CDR1 PRHDT, CDR2 FYEKMQ (reference sequence). The V segment lost 5 bases and the J segment 4 bases; nucleotides outside the gene matches: 11. The CDR3 is CASSARASGGPYNEQFF. As DNA, the CDR3 is TGTGCCAGCAGCGCCCGGGCTAGCGGGGGCCCTTACAATGAGCAGTTCTTC.

The chain uses TRBV28 and TRBJ1-2; D remains ambiguous. Trimming pared 7 bases from V and 4 bases from J, leaving 10 bases between. This CDR3 is built from 12 residues. The V gene's germline CDR1 is MDHEN and CDR2 SYDVKM. The CDR3 DNA follows: TGTGCCAGCACCCCCCCGGGCTATGGCTACACCTTC. This encodes CASTPPGYGYTF.

The table lists this clone with a few counts. This chain joins TRBV15 and TRBJ2-2; D is unresolved. The CDR3 loop spans 15 amino acids. V was shortened by 3 bases and J by 1 base, with 9 bases between the two germline ends. CDR1 and CDR2 (germline): LNHNV, YYDKDF (reference sequence). CDR3 region: CATSSGEWNTGELFF. The CDR3 region has the DNA TGTGCCACCAGCAGCGGTGAATGGAACACCGGGGAGCTGTTTTTT.

The chain joins TRBV29-1 to TRBJ2-1; 9 positions match TRBD1. Unmatched junction bases numbered 13, after V lost 6 bases and J lost 7 bases. CDR3 length: 15 residues. Germline V gene data show CDR1 as SQVTM and CDR2 as ANQGSEA. The CDR3 sequence: CSVGTGGRGFNEQFF. In DNA, the CDR3 is TGCAGCGTGGGAACAGGGGGCAGGGGATTTAATGAGCAGTTCTTC.

The DNA of the CDR3 is TGCGCCAGCAGTCTACCGGGACTAGCCAATGAGCAGTTCTTC. Translated: CASSLPGLANEQFF. V gene TRBV10-2 combines with J gene TRBJ2-1; 9 bases fit TRBD2. CDR3 length equals 14 residues. Germline loops: CDR1 WSHSY, CDR2 SAAADI. Trimming at V came to 5 bases and at J to 6 bases, leaving 5 bases not matched to a gene.

J is TRBJ2-5 and V is TRBV5-1; D perhaps matches TRBD2 (6 bases). Trimming removed 0 bases at V and 1 base at J, with 13 bases between. Germline-derived CDR1 and CDR2 are SGHRS and YFSETQ. CDR3 length equals 16 residues. Here the CDR3 DNA reads TGCGCCAGCAGCTTGGCGATGGGGACTTTCCAAGAGACCCAGTACTTC. This encodes CASSLAMGTFQETQYF.

CDR3 sequence (DNA): TGCAGCGTTGGCGAGAGGGAAGCTTTCTTT. It specifies CSVGEREAFF. The chain is built from TRBV29-1 and TRBJ1-1; D ambiguous. CDR3 length: 10 amino acids. V gave up 4 bases and J gave up 8 bases, with 8 bases separating them. CDR1 is SQVTM and CDR2 is ANQGSEA in the germline V gene. The variable domain in full, with the rest retrieved from reference TRBV29-1 and TRBJ1-1, is SAVISQKPSRDICQRGTSLTIQCQVDSQVTMMFWYRQQPGQSLTLIATANQGSEATYESGFVIDKFPISRPNLTFSTLTVSNMSPEDSSIYLCSVGEREAFFGQGTRLTVV.

The genes are TRBV11-1 and TRBJ2-7; a weak D match, TRBD1 (6 bases). The CDR3 has 15 amino acids. The germline V gene has CDR1 SGHAT and CDR2 FQDESV (reference sequence). Trimming left V 5 bases short and J 0 bases short, with 14 bases between. The CDR3 DNA follows: TGTGCCAGCAGCCCCGCAGGACAGAGCTCCTACGAGCAGTACTTC. It encodes CASSPAGQSSYEQYF.

The chain combines TRBV13 with TRBJ2-7; 9 bases agree with TRBD1. The V and J ends lost 5 bases and 6 bases, in that order; junction bases with no gene match: 17. The CDR3 covers 17 residues. Germline CDR1 reads PRHDT; CDR2 reads FYEKMQ (reference sequence). The CDR3 protein is CASSAGTGLLLGGEQYF. The CDR3 nucleotides read TGTGCCAGCAGCGCCGGGACAGGGCTTCTCCTCGGAGGCGAGCAGTACTTC.

The J gene is TRBJ2-1, the V gene TRBV4-3; weak D call: TRBD2 (5 bases). In germline, CDR1 is LGHNA, CDR2 YSLEER. The CDR3 extends over 16 amino acids. The V and J ends lost 0 bases and 7 bases respectively, with 16 bases between them. CDR3 protein: CASSQDAPPRVNEQFF. The CDR3 DNA reads TGCGCCAGCAGCCAAGACGCACCCCCGAGGGTTAATGAGCAGTTCTTC.

This rearrangement joins TRBV5-5 to TRBJ2-3, with a tentative D call TRBD1 (6 bases). V shed 2 bases and J shed 0 bases, with 13 bases lying between them. Germline V gene lookup returns CDR1 SGHKS and CDR2 YYEKEE (reference sequence). The CDR3 length is 16 residues. CDR3 coding DNA: TGTGCCAGCAGCTTTGCGGACAGCTCTAGCACAGATACGCAGTATTTT. Encoded protein: CASSFADSSSTDTQYF.

This clone was recorded a few times. The chain joins TRBV13 to TRBJ1-1; TRBD1 aligns across 8 bases. The CDR3 covers 20 residues. V dropped 0 bases and J dropped 4; count of bases not matched to a gene: 19. The germline V gene encodes CDR1 PRHDT and CDR2 FYEKMQ (reference sequence). In DNA form, the CDR3 reads TGTGCCAGCAGCTTAGGCCTAACGGCAACGTACAGGGGGGTTTTCACTGAAGCTTTCTTT. Translation gives CASSLGLTATYRGVFTEAFF.

The chain employs TRBV19 and TRBJ1-6; 9 bases match TRBD1. V lost 7 bases, J lost 10 bases, and 11 bases stayed unmatched. Germline loops: CDR1 LNHDA, CDR2 SQIVND (reference sequence). The CDR3 sequence is 15 residues long. The CDR3 nucleotides read TGTGCCAGTAAGAGCGGGACAGGGTTGCAATCACCCCTCCACTTT. This sequence encodes CASKSGTGLQSPLHF.